This T cell receptor beta chain was retrieved from a study of T cell changes during pregnancy in multiple sclerosis. Germline lookup yields CDR1 DFQATT and CDR2 SNEGSKA (reference sequence). The CDR3 is 11 amino acids. TCRdb's copy holds only in-frame clones and misses some; the assay was immunoSEQ multiplex PCR. The sample lists over 50,000 clones, approximately 90% occurring once. The clonotype was recovered from a human donor whose cells served as feeder cells for cultures in a pregnancy study. V is TRBV20-1 and J is TRBJ2-3, with D possibly matching TRBD2 (5 bases). Sequencing was performed on peripheral blood from another person, used as feeder cells. The DNA for the CDR3 is TGCGGAGGACTCCACGAAGATACGCAGTATTTT. It is translated as CGGLHEDTQYF.